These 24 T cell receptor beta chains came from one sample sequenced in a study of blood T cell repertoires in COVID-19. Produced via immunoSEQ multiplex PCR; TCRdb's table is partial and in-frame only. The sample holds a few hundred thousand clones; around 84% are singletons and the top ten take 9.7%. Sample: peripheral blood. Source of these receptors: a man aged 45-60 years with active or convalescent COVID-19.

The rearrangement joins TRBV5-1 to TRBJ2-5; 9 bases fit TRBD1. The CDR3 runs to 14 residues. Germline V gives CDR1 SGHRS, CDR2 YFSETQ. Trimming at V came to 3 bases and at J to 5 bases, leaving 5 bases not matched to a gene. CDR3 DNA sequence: TGCGCCAGCAGCTCGGGGACAGGGAGGGAGACCCAGTACTTC. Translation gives CASSSGTGRETQYF.

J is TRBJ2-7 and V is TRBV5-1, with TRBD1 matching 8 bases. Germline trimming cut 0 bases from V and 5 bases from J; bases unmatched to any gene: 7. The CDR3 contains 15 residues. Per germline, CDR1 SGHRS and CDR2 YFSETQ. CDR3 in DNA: TGCGCCAGCAGCTTGGGTCGCAGGGGGCTCGACGAGCAGTACTTC. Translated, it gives CASSLGRRGLDEQYF.

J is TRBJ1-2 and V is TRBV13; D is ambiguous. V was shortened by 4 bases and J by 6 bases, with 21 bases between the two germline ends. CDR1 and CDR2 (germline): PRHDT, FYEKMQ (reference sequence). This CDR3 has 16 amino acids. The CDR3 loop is CASSSRGPGEGDGYTF. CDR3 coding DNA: TGTGCCAGCAGCTCTCGGGGTCCGGGCGAGGGCGATGGCTACACCTTC.

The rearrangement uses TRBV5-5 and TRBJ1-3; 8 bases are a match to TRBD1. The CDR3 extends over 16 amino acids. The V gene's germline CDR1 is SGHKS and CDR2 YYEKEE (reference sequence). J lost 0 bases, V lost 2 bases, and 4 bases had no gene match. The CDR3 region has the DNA TGTGCCAGCAGCTTCTATACAGGGGGCTCTGGAAACACCATATATTTT. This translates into CASSFYTGGSGNTIYF.

The CDR3 here is CAISEPDRGEQYF. CDR3 DNA sequence: TGTGCCATCAGTGAGCCGGACAGGGGCGAGCAGTACTTC. This chain joins TRBV10-3 and TRBJ2-7; TRBD1 agrees at 9 bases. The CDR3 is 13 residues long. Unmatched junction bases numbered 2, after V lost 2 bases and J lost 6 bases. Germline lookup yields CDR1 ENHRY and CDR2 SYGVKD.

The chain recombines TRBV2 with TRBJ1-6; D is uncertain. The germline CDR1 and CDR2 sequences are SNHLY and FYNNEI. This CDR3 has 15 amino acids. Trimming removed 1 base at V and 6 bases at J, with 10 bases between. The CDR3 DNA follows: TGTGCCAGCAGTGAAGTTGCAGGTTCTAATTCACCCCTCCACTTT. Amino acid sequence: CASSEVAGSNSPLHF.

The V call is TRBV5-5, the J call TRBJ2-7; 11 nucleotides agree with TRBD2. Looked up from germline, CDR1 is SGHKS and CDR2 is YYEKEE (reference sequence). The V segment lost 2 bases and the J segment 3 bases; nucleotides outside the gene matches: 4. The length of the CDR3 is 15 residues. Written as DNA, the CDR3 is TGTGCCAGCAGCTTTGGGACTAGCGGATACTACGAGCAGTACGTC. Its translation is CASSFGTSGYYEQYV.

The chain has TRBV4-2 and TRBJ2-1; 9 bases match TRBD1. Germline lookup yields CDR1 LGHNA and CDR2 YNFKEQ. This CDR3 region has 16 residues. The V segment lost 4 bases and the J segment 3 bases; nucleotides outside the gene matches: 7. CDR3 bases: TGTGCCAGCAGCCTCCAAACAGGGGGCCGCTACAATGAGCAGTTCTTC. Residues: CASSLQTGGRYNEQFF.

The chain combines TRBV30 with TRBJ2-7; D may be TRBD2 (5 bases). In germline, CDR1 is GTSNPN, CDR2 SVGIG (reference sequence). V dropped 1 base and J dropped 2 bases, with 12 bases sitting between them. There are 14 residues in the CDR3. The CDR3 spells CAWSGVANPYEQYF. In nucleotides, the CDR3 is TGTGCCTGGAGTGGGGTAGCGAATCCCTACGAGCAGTACTTC.

CDR3 loop: CASSYVGSSGANVLTF. The CDR3 DNA sequence: TGTGCCAGCAGTTACGTGGGGAGCTCTGGGGCCAACGTCCTGACTTTC. The chain uses TRBV6-2 or TRBV6-3 and TRBJ2-6; a weak D match, TRBD2 (5 bases). CDR1 MNHEY and CDR2 SVGEGT come from the germline V gene. The V and J ends lost 2 bases and 0 bases respectively, with 8 bases between them. CDR3 size: 16 residues.

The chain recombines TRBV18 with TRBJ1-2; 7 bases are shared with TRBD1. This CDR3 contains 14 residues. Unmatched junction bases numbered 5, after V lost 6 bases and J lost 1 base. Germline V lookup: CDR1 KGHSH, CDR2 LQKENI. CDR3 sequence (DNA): TGTGCCAGCTCGACACAGGGGAATAACTATGGCTACACCTTC. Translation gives CASSTQGNNYGYTF.

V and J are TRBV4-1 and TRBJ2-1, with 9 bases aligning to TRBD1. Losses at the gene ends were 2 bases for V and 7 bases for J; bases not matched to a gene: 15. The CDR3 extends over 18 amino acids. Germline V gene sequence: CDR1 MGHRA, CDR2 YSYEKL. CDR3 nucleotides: TGCGCCAGCAGCCAATTTACGCCCCCTGGGACAGGGAGGAATGAGCAGTTCTTC. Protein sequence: CASSQFTPPGTGRNEQFF.

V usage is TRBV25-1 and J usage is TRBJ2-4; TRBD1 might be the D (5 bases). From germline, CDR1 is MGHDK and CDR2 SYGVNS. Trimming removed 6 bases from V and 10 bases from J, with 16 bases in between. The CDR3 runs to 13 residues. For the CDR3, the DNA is TGTGCCAGCAGCTTAGGGCCCGCAGGGATTCAGTACTTC. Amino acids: CASSLGPAGIQYF.

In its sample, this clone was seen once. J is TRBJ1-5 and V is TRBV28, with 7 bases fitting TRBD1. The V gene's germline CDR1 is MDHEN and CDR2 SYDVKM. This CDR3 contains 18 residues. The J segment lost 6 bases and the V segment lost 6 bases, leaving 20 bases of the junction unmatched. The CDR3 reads CASSQRRRSTGFVQPQHF. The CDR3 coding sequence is TGTGCCAGCAGCCAACGCCGTCGCTCGACAGGGTTCGTTCAGCCCCAGCATTTT.

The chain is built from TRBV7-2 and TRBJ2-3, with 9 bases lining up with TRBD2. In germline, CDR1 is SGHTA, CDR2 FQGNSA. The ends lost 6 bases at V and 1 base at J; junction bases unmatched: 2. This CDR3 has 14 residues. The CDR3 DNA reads TGTGCCAGCAGTCGACTAGCGGGCACAGATACGCAGTATTTT. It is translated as CASSRLAGTDTQYF.

CDR3 region: CASSLGLSPGQGGEQYF. CDR3 sequence (DNA): TGCGCCAGCAGCTTGGGACTGTCGCCGGGACAGGGTGGGGAGCAGTACTTC. The V gene is TRBV5-1, the J gene TRBJ2-7, with 9 bases fitting TRBD1. There are 17 residues in the CDR3. Germline trimming cut 0 bases from V and 7 bases from J; bases unmatched to any gene: 14. Looked up from germline, CDR1 is SGHRS and CDR2 is YFSETQ. The whole variable domain, remainder taken from reference TRBV5-1 and TRBJ2-7, is KAGVTQTPRYLIKTRGQQVTLSCSPISGHRSVSWYQQTPGQGLQFLFEYFSETQRNKGNFPGRFSGRQFSNSRSEMNVSTLELGDSALYLCASSLGLSPGQGGEQYFGPGTRLTVT.

This CDR3 is CASSSGTVNTEAFF. The DNA of the CDR3 is TGTGCCAGTAGTAGTGGGACAGTGAACACTGAAGCTTTCTTT. The chain carries TRBV19 and TRBJ1-1; 7 positions agree with TRBD1. The V gene end was trimmed by 4 bases and the J gene end by 0 bases; junction bases not matched to a gene: 2. The germline V gene has CDR1 LNHDA and CDR2 SQIVND (reference sequence). The CDR3 totals 14 residues.

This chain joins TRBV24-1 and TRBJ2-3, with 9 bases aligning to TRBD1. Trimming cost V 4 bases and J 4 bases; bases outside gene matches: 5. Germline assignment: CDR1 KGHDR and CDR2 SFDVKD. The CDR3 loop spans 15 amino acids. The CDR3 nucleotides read TGTGCCACCAGTGACTCCCGGACAGGGGCAGATACGCAGTATTTT. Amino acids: CATSDSRTGADTQYF.

The CDR3 loop reads CASRKTGAGGDEQFF. The CDR3, as DNA: TGTGCCAGCAGAAAGACAGGGGCTGGGGGTGATGAGCAGTTCTTC. This chain links TRBV7-9 with TRBJ2-1, with 8 bases identical to TRBD1. V gave up 6 bases and J gave up 8 bases; unmatched junction bases: 12. This CDR3 has 15 residues. Germline CDR1 and CDR2: SEHNR and FQNEAQ (reference sequence).

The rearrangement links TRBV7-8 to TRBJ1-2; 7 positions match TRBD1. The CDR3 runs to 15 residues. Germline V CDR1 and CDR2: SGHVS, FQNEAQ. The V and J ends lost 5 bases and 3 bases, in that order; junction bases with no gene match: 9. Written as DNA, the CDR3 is TGTGCCAGCAGCCAACAGGGGTTCCCCGACTATGGCTACACCTTC. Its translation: CASSQQGFPDYGYTF.

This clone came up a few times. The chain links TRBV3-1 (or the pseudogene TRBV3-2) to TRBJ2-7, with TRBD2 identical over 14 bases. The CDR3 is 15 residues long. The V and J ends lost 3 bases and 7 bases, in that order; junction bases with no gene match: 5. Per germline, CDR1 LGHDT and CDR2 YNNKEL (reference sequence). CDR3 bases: TGTGCCAGCAGCCAGGGACTAGCGGGAGTGGCGGAGCAGTACTTC. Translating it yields CASSQGLAGVAEQYF.

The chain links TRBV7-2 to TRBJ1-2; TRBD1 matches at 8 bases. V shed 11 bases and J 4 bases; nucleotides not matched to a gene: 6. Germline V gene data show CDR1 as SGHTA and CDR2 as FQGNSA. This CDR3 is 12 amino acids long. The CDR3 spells CAVQGAGYGYTF. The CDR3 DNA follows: TGTGCCGTTCAGGGGGCCGGCTATGGCTACACCTTC.

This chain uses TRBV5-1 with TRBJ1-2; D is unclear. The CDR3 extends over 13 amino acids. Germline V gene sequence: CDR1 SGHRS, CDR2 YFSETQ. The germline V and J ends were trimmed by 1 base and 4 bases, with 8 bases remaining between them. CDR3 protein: CASSLQASYGYTF. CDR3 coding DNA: TGCGCCAGCAGCTTGCAAGCTTCCTATGGCTACACCTTC.

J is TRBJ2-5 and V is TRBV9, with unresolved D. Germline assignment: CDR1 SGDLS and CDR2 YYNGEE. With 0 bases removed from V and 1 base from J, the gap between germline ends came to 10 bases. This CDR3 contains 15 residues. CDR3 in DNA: TGTGCCAGCAGCGTAGGCCCCCTGGCCCAAGAGACCCAGTACTTC. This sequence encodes CASSVGPLAQETQYF.